Listed below are T cell receptor beta chains from one sample, sequenced in a study of vaccination effects on CD4 cells after COVID-19. Their antigen targets remain unknown. The table came from immunoSEQ multiplex PCR; TCRdb's copy has only in-frame clones and leaves some out. The table lists approximately 60,000 clones, approximately 78% of them singletons, with roughly 25% in the top ten. The sample in question was CD4+ T cells from PBMCs cultured without peptide, obtained before COVID-19 vaccination. These receptors originate from a human donor who had a prior SARS-CoV-2 infection. Each CDR3 is given with its conserved first and last residue. D genes are given only for firm matches. Clone size is not always given. Where it is, it says once, few, many or a class for expanded clones.

>TRBJ2-5|-|11|-|TRBV25-1
CASSEYGTPYF
TGTGCCAGCAGTGAATACGGGACCCCGTACTTC
>TRBJ2-6|-|14|-|TRBV19
CASSGWGGANVLTF
TGTGCCAGTAGCGGCTGGGGGGGGGCCAACGTCCTGACTTTC
>TRBJ2-2|TRBD1|17|-|TRBV9
CASSRDLGGGFTGELFF
TGTGCCAGCAGCCGAGACTTAGGGGGCGGGTTCACCGGGGAGCTGTTTTTT
>TRBJ2-3|-|17|-|TRBV24-1
CATSERSGGPSTDTQYF
TGTGCCACCAGTGAACGGTCCGGCGGGCCCTCAACAGATACGCAGTATTTT
>TRBJ1-5|-|13|-|TRBV9
CASSVGAHQPQHF
TGTGCCAGCAGCGTCGGGGCCCATCAGCCCCAGCATTTT
>TRBJ2-3|-|13|-|TRBV13
CASSLGQGETQYF
TGTGCCAGCAGCTTAGGACAGGGTGAAACGCAGTATTTT
>TRBJ2-7|TRBD1|15|few|TRBV27
CASSRKGQGAYEQYF
TGTGCCAGCAGTCGAAAAGGACAGGGGGCCTACGAGCAGTACTTC
>TRBJ2-1|-|15|-|TRBV5-6
CASSLVGGPDNEQFF
TGTGCCAGCAGCTTAGTTGGGGGGCCGGACAATGAGCAGTTCTTC
>TRBJ2-7|TRBD2|15|-|TRBV2
CASRRLAGGTYEQYF
TGTGCCAGCCGCCGACTAGCGGGAGGGACCTACGAGCAGTACTTC
>TRBJ1-2|-|15|-|TRBV4-1
CASSQSLGTTYGYTF
TGCGCCAGCAGCCAAAGCTTGGGGACAACGTATGGCTACACCTTC
>TRBJ1-4|-|14|-|TRBV2
CASSEEMADEKLFF
TGTGCCAGCAGTGAAGAGATGGCTGATGAAAAACTGTTTTTT
>TRBJ1-3|TRBD1|15|-|TRBV5-4
CASSGGTGQRNTIYF
TGTGCCAGCAGCGGTGGGACAGGGCAAAGAAACACCATATATTTT
>TRBJ2-1|-|15|-|TRBV9
CASSADGTTYNEQFF
TGTGCCAGCAGCGCCGACGGGACCACCTACAATGAGCAGTTCTTC
>TRBJ1-5|TRBD1|15|-|TRBV6-5
CASSPQGDRDQPQHF
TGTGCCAGCAGTCCCCAGGGGGACAGGGATCAGCCCCAGCATTTT
>TRBJ2-2|-|14|-|TRBV4-2
CASSQDLYGGELFF
TGTGCCAGCAGCCAAGATCTTTATGGCGGGGAGCTGTTTTTT
>TRBJ2-5|TRBD1|11|-|TRBV12-5
CASGGQGAQYF
TGTGCTAGTGGGGGACAGGGCGCACAGTACTTC
>TRBJ2-7|-|15|-|TRBV3-1/TRBV3-2
CASSQIGSYSYEQYF
TGTGCCAGCAGCCAGATTGGTTCCTACTCCTACGAGCAGTACTTC
>TRBJ2-5|-|14|-|TRBV27
CASSPTRFQETQYF
TGTGCCAGCAGCCCCACTAGATTCCAAGAGACCCAGTACTTC
>TRBJ2-6|TRBD2|18|-|TRBV6-1
CASSEARGVRSGANVLTF
TGTGCCAGCAGTGAAGCACGGGGGGTGCGCTCTGGGGCCAACGTCCTGACTTTC
>TRBJ1-5|-|13|few|TRBV9
CASSSDSNQPQHF
TGTGCCAGCAGCAGCGATAGCAATCAGCCCCAGCATTTT
>TRBJ1-2|TRBD1|17|-|TRBV5-1
CASSLAGTGGLDYGYTF
TGCGCCAGCAGCTTGGCCGGGACAGGGGGCCTGGACTATGGCTACACCTTC
>TRBJ2-3|-|16|-|TRBV15
CATSRVAARPTDTQYF
TGTGCCACCAGCAGAGTGGCCGCCCGGCCGACAGATACGCAGTATTTT
>TRBJ1-3|-|13|few|TRBV11-3
CASSSLPGNTIYF
TGTGCCAGCAGCTCCTTACCTGGAAACACCATATATTTT
>TRBJ2-1|TRBD2|14|-|TRBV6-5
CASRIGLAYNEQFF
TGTGCCAGCAGAATAGGACTAGCCTACAATGAGCAGTTCTTC
>TRBJ2-7|-|11|-|TRBV2
CASSDYYEQYF
TGTGCCAGCAGTGATTACTACGAGCAGTACTTC
>TRBJ2-1|TRBD1|14|-|TRBV7-3
CASSPTGQSNEQFF
TGTGCCAGCAGCCCGACGGGACAGTCGAATGAGCAGTTCTTC
>TRBJ2-1|-|12|-|TRBV2
CASSSREPEQFF
TGTGCCAGCAGTTCCCGGGAGCCTGAGCAGTTCTTC
>TRBJ2-5|TRBD2|15|-|TRBV7-3
CASSLELAGRETQYF
TGTGCCAGCAGCTTAGAACTAGCGGGACGAGAGACCCAGTACTTC
>TRBJ1-2|TRBD1|13|-|TRBV5-6
CASSLRGGDGYTF
TGTGCCAGCAGCTTGCGAGGGGGCGATGGCTACACCTTC
>TRBJ1-4|TRBD1|16|-|TRBV3-1/TRBV3-2
CASSQAWTGGNEKLFF
TGTGCCAGCAGCCAAGCGTGGACAGGGGGTAATGAAAAACTGTTTTTT
>TRBJ1-3|-|15|once|TRBV5-1
CASSPAGVSGNTIYF
TGCGCCAGCAGCCCTGCAGGCGTCTCTGGAAACACCATATATTTT
>TRBJ1-2|-|15|few|TRBV27
CASSPPRDGGYGYTF
TGTGCCAGCAGCCCTCCAAGGGATGGTGGCTATGGCTACACCTTC
>TRBJ1-3|-|13|-|TRBV3-1/TRBV3-2
CASSQTERNTIYF
TGTGCCAGCAGCCAGACAGAAAGAAACACCATATATTTT
>TRBJ2-7|TRBD2|16|-|TRBV6-4
CASTRGTSGGAGEQYF
TGTGCCAGCACCAGAGGGACTAGCGGGGGGGCGGGAGAGCAGTACTTC
>TRBJ2-5|TRBD2|16|-|TRBV29-1
CSVEGSVAGGRETQYF
TGCAGCGTTGAAGGGTCGGTAGCGGGAGGGAGAGAGACCCAGTACTTC
>TRBJ1-3|-|13|few|TRBV7-2
CASSFRRGDTIYF
TGTGCCAGCAGCTTCCGACGGGGTGACACCATATATTTT
>TRBJ2-7|-|14|few|TRBV18
CASSPPRNYGEQYF
TGTGCCAGCTCACCACCAAGAAACTACGGGGAGCAGTACTTC
>TRBJ1-2|-|14|-|TRBV9
CASSAATAGYGYTF
TGTGCCAGCAGCGCAGCCACGGCGGGCTATGGCTACACCTTC
>TRBJ1-5|-|13|-|TRBV13
CASSRSGGQPQHF
TGTGCCAGCAGCCGAAGCGGCGGACAGCCCCAGCATTTT
>TRBJ1-4|-|13|-|TRBV9
CASSVNTNEKLFF
TGTGCCAGCAGCGTAAACACTAATGAAAAACTGTTTTTT
>TRBJ1-1|TRBD1|14|few|TRBV2
CASKQGESNTEAFF
TGTGCCAGCAAACAGGGGGAGTCGAACACTGAAGCTTTCTTT
>TRBJ2-7|-|13|-|TRBV6-5
CASSYAGPYEQYF
TGTGCCAGCAGTTACGCAGGGCCCTACGAGCAGTACTTC